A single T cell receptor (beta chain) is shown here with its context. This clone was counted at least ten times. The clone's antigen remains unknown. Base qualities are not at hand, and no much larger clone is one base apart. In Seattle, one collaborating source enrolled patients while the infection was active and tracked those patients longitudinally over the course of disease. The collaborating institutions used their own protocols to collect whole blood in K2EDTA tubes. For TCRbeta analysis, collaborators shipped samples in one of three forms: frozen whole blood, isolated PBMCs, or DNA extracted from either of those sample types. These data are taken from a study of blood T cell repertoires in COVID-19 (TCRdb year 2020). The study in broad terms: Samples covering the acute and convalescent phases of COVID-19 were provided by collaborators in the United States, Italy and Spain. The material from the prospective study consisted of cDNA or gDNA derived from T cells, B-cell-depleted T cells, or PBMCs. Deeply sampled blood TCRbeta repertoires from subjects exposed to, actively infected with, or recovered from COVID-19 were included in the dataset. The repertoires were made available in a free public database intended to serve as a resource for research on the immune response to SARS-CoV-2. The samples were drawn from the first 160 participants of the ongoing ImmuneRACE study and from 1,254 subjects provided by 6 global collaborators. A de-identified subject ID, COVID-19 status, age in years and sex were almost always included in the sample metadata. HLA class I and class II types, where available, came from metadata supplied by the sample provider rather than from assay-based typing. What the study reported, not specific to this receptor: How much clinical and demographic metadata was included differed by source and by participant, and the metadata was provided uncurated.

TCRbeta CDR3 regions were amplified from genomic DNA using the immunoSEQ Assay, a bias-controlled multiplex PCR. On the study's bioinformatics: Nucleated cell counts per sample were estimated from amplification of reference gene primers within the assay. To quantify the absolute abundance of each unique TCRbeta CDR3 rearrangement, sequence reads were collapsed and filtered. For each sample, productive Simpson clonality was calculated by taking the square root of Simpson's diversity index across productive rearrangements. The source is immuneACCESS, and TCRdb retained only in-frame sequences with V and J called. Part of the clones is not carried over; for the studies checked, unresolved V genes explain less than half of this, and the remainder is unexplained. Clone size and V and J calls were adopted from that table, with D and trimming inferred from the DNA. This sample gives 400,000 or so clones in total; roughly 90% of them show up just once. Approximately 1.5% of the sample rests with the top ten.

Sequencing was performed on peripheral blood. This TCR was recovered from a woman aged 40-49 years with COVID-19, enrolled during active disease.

DNA sequence: TGCGCCAGCAGCCTTACTCTAGCGGGCACCGGGGAGCTGTTTTTT. The translation is CASSLTLAGTGELFF. This chain is built from TRBV4-3 and TRBJ2-2; 8 of the junction bases match TRBD2. From the cysteine through the phenylalanine, the CDR3 covers 15 amino acids. Only the CDR3 DNA stays, 45 bases, in frame from base 1. V is cut back by 4 bases and J by 4 bases, with 5 bases in the junction unmatched. The germline V gene supplies CDR1 LGHNA and CDR2 YSLEER.